A single sample is the source of the 14 T cell receptor beta chains below, sequenced in a study of CD8 T cells in ankylosing spondylitis. MiXCR, applied by TCRdb to the 5' RACE reads, yields one record per CDR3 protein. This table holds 150,000 to 200,000 distinct CDR3 sequences, around 13% found once. The specimen was blood, either unsorted or a sorted T cell fraction (not recorded which). The receptors originated from a male donor with ankylosing spondylitis or in good health (not recorded which).

This clonotype has just a few counts. The rearrangement uses TRBV20-1 and TRBJ2-1; 7 bases align to TRBD2. This CDR3 region has 14 residues. The V gene end was trimmed by 3 bases and the J gene end by 2 bases; junction bases not matched to a gene: 4. The germline gives CDR1 DFQATT, CDR2 SNEGSKA (reference sequence). DNA for the CDR3: TGCAGTGCTAGCGGGCTAGCGGCCTACAATGAGCAGTTCTTC. Translating gives CSASGLAAYNEQFF.

The genes are TRBV2 and TRBJ2-6; possible D gene TRBD1, 6 bases. The germline gives CDR1 SNHLY, CDR2 FYNNEI. This CDR3 has 17 amino acids. Trimming took off 4 bases at V and 2 bases at J, with 15 bases between the two ends. The CDR3, as DNA: TGTGCCAGCAGTGGTTACAGGGAGCTTCCTGGGGCCAACGTCCTGACTTTC. This sequence encodes CASSGYRELPGANVLTF.

At least ten counts were recorded for this clonotype. V is TRBV5-1 and J is TRBJ1-5; D is unclear. CDR3 length: 15 residues. The ends were cut back, 0 bases at V and 1 base at J, with 8 bases in the middle. Looked up from germline, CDR1 is SGHRS and CDR2 is YFSETQ. The chain's CDR3 is CASSLAGFSNQPQHF. CDR3 nucleotide sequence: TGCGCCAGCAGCTTGGCCGGGTTCAGCAATCAGCCCCAGCATTTT. Full variable domain (missing parts from reference TRBV5-1 and TRBJ1-5): KAGVTQTPRYLIKTRGQQVTLSCSPISGHRSVSWYQQTPGQGLQFLFEYFSETQRNKGNFPGRFSGRQFSNSRSEMNVSTLELGDSALYLCASSLAGFSNQPQHFGDGTRLSIL.

This clonotype was seen only a few times. This sequence joins TRBV12-3 or TRBV12-4 and TRBJ1-6; the D is unclear. CDR3 length equals 14 residues. V was pared by 2 bases and J by 7 bases, with 9 bases between. CDR3 sequence reads: CASSLNRANSPLHF. The CDR3 region has the DNA TGTGCCAGCAGTTTAAACCGGGCCAATTCACCCCTCCACTTT.

Here the CDR3 reads CASSHKLAGGPKDEQFF. The DNA for the CDR3 is TGTGCCAGCAGCCACAAACTAGCGGGAGGGCCGAAGGATGAGCAGTTCTTC. The chain recombines TRBV4-2 with TRBJ2-1, with TRBD2 matching 13 bases. V lost 3 bases and J lost 8; bases outside the gene matches: 10. The CDR3 consists of 17 residues. Germline CDR1 and CDR2: LGHNA and YNFKEQ.

The V call is TRBV5-6, the J call TRBJ2-1; 9 bases are a match to TRBD2. The ends lost 3 bases at V and 4 bases at J; junction bases unmatched: 8. Germline CDR1 and CDR2: SGHDT and YYEEEE. The CDR3 spans 16 residues. As DNA, the CDR3 is TGTGCCAGCAGCTCCGAAACTAGCGGGTATTACAATGAGCAGTTCTTC. It is translated as CASSSETSGYYNEQFF.

Regarding this clonotype: It may be a read error: a sequence one base away is much more abundant. V is TRBV29-1 and J is TRBJ1-1; possible D gene TRBD1, 5 bases. V was cut by 7 bases and J by 5 bases, with 20 bases left in between. Looked up from germline, CDR1 is SQVTM and CDR2 is ANQGSEA. This CDR3 is built from 14 residues. The CDR3 region is CSAGRTWGRTEAFF. In DNA, the CDR3 is TGCAGCGCCGGCAGGACATGGGGCAGGACTGAAGCTTTCTTT. The full variable domain, with the rest looked up from reference TRBV29-1 and TRBJ1-1, is SAVISQKPSRDICQRGTSLTIQCQVDSQVTMMFWYRQQPGQSLTLIATANQGSEATYESGFVIDKFPISRPNLTFSTLTVSNMSPEDSSIYLCSAGRTWGRTEAFFGQGTRLTVV.

This clonotype was observed a few times. The chain uses TRBV20-1 and TRBJ2-4, with TRBD1 as a possible D gene (6 bases). Per germline, CDR1 DFQATT and CDR2 SNEGSKA (reference sequence). The CDR3 loop spans 14 amino acids. Trimming left V 1 base short and J 1 base short, with 8 bases between. The CDR3 is CSARGQGAKNIQYF. The CDR3 DNA reads as TGCAGTGCTAGAGGGCAGGGGGCCAAAAACATTCAGTACTTC.

The chain uses TRBV6-1 and TRBJ2-7, with TRBD1 as a possible D gene (6 bases). Germline loops: CDR1 MNHNS, CDR2 SASEGT. Trimming removed 7 bases at V and 3 bases at J, with 13 bases between. This CDR3 is 13 amino acids long. The CDR3 is CASNSKGVYEQYF. CDR3 DNA sequence: TGTGCCAGCAACTCTAAGGGGGTCTACGAGCAGTACTTC.

This clonotype was counted ten times or more. The chain is built from TRBV29-1 and TRBJ2-1; D call uncertain. The CDR3 runs to 14 residues. In germline, CDR1 is SQVTM, CDR2 ANQGSEA. Trimming pared 3 bases from V and 3 bases from J, leaving 12 bases between. The CDR3 DNA is TGCAGCGTTGATGGTCTCGACCTCTACAATGAGCAGTTCTTC. Translation gives CSVDGLDLYNEQFF.

This clonotype has just a few counts. The chain uses TRBV3-1 and TRBJ1-3; D is unresolved. With 9 bases removed from V and 0 bases from J, the gap between germline ends came to 9 bases. Germline CDR1 LGHDT, CDR2 YNNKEL (reference sequence). The CDR3 spans 13 residues. The CDR3 sequence is CASQADSGNTIYF. CDR3 nucleotide sequence: TGTGCCAGTCAAGCGGACTCTGGAAACACCATATATTTT.

This clonotype has a handful of counts. The chain uses TRBV7-2 and TRBJ1-2; D remains ambiguous. The CDR3 covers 14 residues. The germline CDR1 and CDR2 sequences are SGHTA and FQGNSA. V lost 7 bases and J lost 6, with 18 bases in between. CDR3 DNA sequence: TGTGCCAGCACCATGACACCGCCTGAGGATGGCTACACCTTC. Its translation is CASTMTPPEDGYTF.

This clonotype was counted between two and nine times. The chain is built from TRBV6-1 and TRBJ2-1; D is perhaps TRBD1 or TRBD2 (6 bases each). The CDR3 totals 15 residues. Trimming took 7 bases from V and 2 from J, leaving 15 bases between them. Germline V lookup: CDR1 MNHNS, CDR2 SASEGT. The CDR3 nucleotides are TGTGCCAGCACCCGAAGGGGGGAAGCCTACAATGAGCAGTTCTTC. Protein product: CASTRRGEAYNEQFF.

This clonotype appeared a few times. V gene TRBV9 combines with J gene TRBJ2-2; D is uncertain. The CDR3 covers 13 residues. The ends were cut back, 4 bases at V and 7 bases at J, with 11 bases in the middle. The germline gives CDR1 SGDLS, CDR2 YYNGEE. CDR3 bases: TGTGCCAGCAGCCCTCGGACGGGCGGGGAGCTGTTTTTT. Translating gives CASSPRTGGELFF.